Included here is one TCR beta chain sequence, with context. The CDR3 spans 18 residues. V lost 5 bases to trimming and J lost 2 bases; unmatched junction nucleotides: 11. The germline V gene has CDR1 SGHTA and CDR2 FQGNSA. The sample originates from a study of blood T cells in healthy people across ages. Next came a second PCR, run for about 6 to 11 cycles, which used a sample-barcoded 5' primer along with a J-beta primer mix. MiXCR, applied by TCRdb to the 5' RACE reads, yields one record per CDR3 protein. The data show about 1.4 million distinct CDR3 sequences, with approximately 60% seen just once and about 6.3% held by the top ten.

This receptor was taken from a man between 18 and 29 years old in good health. The V call is TRBV7-2, the J call TRBJ2-3; TRBD2 aligns across 12 bases. The sample taken for sequencing was blood. The CDR3 sequence is CASSPAPGLAGNTDTQYF. The CDR3 coding sequence is TGTGCCAGCAGCCCCGCCCCCGGACTAGCGGGGAACACAGATACGCAGTATTTT.